This TCR beta chain originates from a study of early T cells in non-severe SARS-CoV-2 infection (dated by TCRdb to about 2021). About the full investigation: Because TCR sequencing relied on bulk RNA taken from unsorted whole blood, pairing of alpha and beta chains was not possible.

Summary of the overall study and its limitations: Matching against VDJdb was skewed toward anti-spike CD8 responses, likely underestimated virus-specific expansions, and missed private and CD4 specificities.

Set within a cohort of healthcare workers in London, UK, this nested case-control study involved weekly PCR testing of nasopharyngeal swabs along with blood sampling. Healthcare workers were recruited during the week of the UK lockdown, between 23 and 31 March 2020, and followed weekly for up to roughly 16 weeks. The library was prepared using 5' RACE. Sequencing used a NextSeq 500. Unique molecular identifiers were attached to individual cDNA molecules in the TCR library protocol so that sequencing error and PCR bias could be corrected. TCR alpha and beta chains were both sequenced, and the abundances of alpha and beta sequences in each sample were closely correlated with each other. For the original study's pipeline: Decombinator V4 was used to annotate TCR sequences for V gene, J gene and CDR3. Expanded TCRs were defined as changing significantly between any two time points under a Poisson model with p below 0.0001. TCR abundances were normalised to the total number of TCRs sequenced per sample and were expressed as counts per million. TRAV1-2 paired with TRAJ12, TRAJ20 or TRAJ33 defined MAIT TCRs, while TRAV10 paired with TRAJ18 defined iNKT TCRs. A search of VDJdb, accessed on 1 November 2021, was run for TCRs annotated to CMV, EBV and SARS-CoV-2, with TCRs annotated for multiple antigens excluded. The raw public data were reprocessed by TCRdb itself: fastp quality trimming at Q25, MiXCR clonotype calling, in-frame beta chains only. Entries that share a CDR3 protein sequence are merged under the most common genes and DNA. These V and J calls derive from TCRdb rather than the authors' analysis. The sample has around 19,000 distinct CDR3 sequences on record, 5.9% of them singletons. The ten biggest clones cover about 6% of the sample.

The cysteine opens and the phenylalanine closes a CDR3 of 14 amino acids. Here the CDR3 DNA is all that survives: 42 bases in frame from base 1. The V and J ends are trimmed by 6 bases and 7 bases, leaving 13 bases between them. CDR1 MDHEN and CDR2 SYDVKM were looked up in the germline V gene. This clonotype was observed many times. The clone's antigen remains unknown. The input lacks base qualities; no much larger clone sits a single base away. Sequences were obtained from whole blood. This chain is built from TRBV28 and TRBJ1-6; the D gene is possibly TRBD1, with 6 bases matching. The origin of this receptor is an adult who was a healthcare worker with PCR-confirmed SARS-CoV-2 infection or an uninfected control (not recorded which). The DNA reads as follows: TGTGCCAGCAGCGGGGGGGCGAGGAATTCACCCCTCCACTTT. Its protein is CASSGGARNSPLHF. With the portions outside the CDR3 filled from the reference TRBV28 and TRBJ1-6 genes, the complete variable region becomes DVKVTQSSRYLVKRTGEKVFLECVQDMDHENMFWYRQDPGLGLRLIYFSYDVKMKEKGDIPEGYSVSREKKERFSLILESASTNQTSMYLCASSGGARNSPLHFGNGTRLTVT.